Presented here are 30 T cell receptor beta chains from one specimen sequenced in a study of cytomegalovirus exposure and HLA in healthy donors (dated by TCRdb to the late 2010s). Library generation was performed with the immunoSEQ multiplex PCR assay. The multiplex PCR relied on a mix of 60 forward primers for TCR Vbeta segments and 13 reverse primers for TCR Jbeta segments. TCRdb stores this immuneACCESS table with in-frame sequences only. Part of the clones is absent; in the studies checked, under half of the shortfall reflects unresolved V genes, and no reason is known for the rest. A total of 150,000 to 200,000 clones appear in this sample, approximately 79% of them only once. The ten largest account for roughly 7.1% of the sample. The sequencing sample was made of PBMCs. The origin of the receptors is a middle-aged man in good health and CMV-seropositive.

The chain couples TRBV18 to TRBJ2-5, with 10 bases lining up with TRBD1. Germline V gene lookup returns CDR1 KGHSH and CDR2 LQKENI. The CDR3 totals 15 residues. The ends lost 1 base at V and 2 bases at J; junction bases unmatched: 1. The CDR3 DNA is TGTGCCAGCTCACCACGGGACAGGGGTCAAGAGACCCAGTACTTC. Translated: CASSPRDRGQETQYF.

This clone was seen just once. The V call is TRBV2, the J call TRBJ1-1, with D unresolved. CDR3 length: 12 residues. V dropped 0 bases and J dropped 8 bases, with 7 bases sitting between them. Looked up from germline, CDR1 is SNHLY and CDR2 is FYNNEI. CDR3 DNA: TGTGCCAGCAGTGAAGCAGAGACAGAAGCTTTCTTT. Translation: CASSEAETEAFF.

V is TRBV18 and J is TRBJ2-1, with D possibly being TRBD1 (5 bases). V was pared by 5 bases and J by 4 bases, with 6 bases between. CDR3 length: 12 residues. Germline V gene sequence: CDR1 KGHSH, CDR2 LQKENI. CDR3 sequence: CASSGAYNEQFF. As DNA, the CDR3 is TGTGCCAGCTCAGGGGCATACAATGAGCAGTTCTTC.

The V and J genes are TRBV6-5 and TRBJ1-4, with 8 bases lining up with TRBD1. The CDR3 extends over 14 amino acids. CDR1 and CDR2 from the germline V gene are MNHEY and SVGAGI. The V gene end was trimmed by 6 bases and the J gene end by 4 bases; junction bases not matched to a gene: 4. The CDR3: CASSHRGINEKLFF. The DNA for the CDR3 is TGTGCCAGCAGCCACAGGGGGATTAATGAAAAACTGTTTTTT.

This clone was picked up a small number of times. This chain uses TRBV5-1 with TRBJ2-7; the D gene is possibly TRBD2 (6 bases). The CDR3 sequence is 13 residues long. The V gene's germline CDR1 is SGHRS and CDR2 YFSETQ. Trimming removed 1 base from V and 6 bases from J, with 11 bases in between. CDR3: CASSLKASAEQYF. The CDR3 DNA is TGCGCCAGCAGCTTGAAGGCTAGCGCCGAGCAGTACTTC.

This clone appeared a single time. The V call is TRBV5-1, the J call TRBJ2-7; 7 bases line up with TRBD1. The ends lost 4 bases at V and 6 bases at J; junction bases unmatched: 13. Germline lookup yields CDR1 SGHRS and CDR2 YFSETQ. The CDR3 is made up of 15 amino acids. The CDR3 coding sequence is TGCGCCAGCAGCGCCCGACAGGGCTCATTGATCGAGCAGTACTTC. This gives the protein CASSARQGSLIEQYF. Together with reference TRBV5-1 and TRBJ2-7, the CDR3 gives the full variable domain: KAGVTQTPRYLIKTRGQQVTLSCSPISGHRSVSWYQQTPGQGLQFLFEYFSETQRNKGNFPGRFSGRQFSNSRSEMNVSTLELGDSALYLCASSARQGSLIEQYFGPGTRLTVT.

This chain uses TRBV25-1 with TRBJ2-7; D unclear. In germline, CDR1 is MGHDK, CDR2 SYGVNS. The CDR3 covers 12 residues. The ends were cut back, 3 bases at V and 2 bases at J, with 5 bases in the middle. CDR3 region: CASSDFTYEQYF. The CDR3 coding sequence is TGTGCCAGCAGTGACTTTACCTACGAGCAGTACTTC.

The chain carries TRBV19 and TRBJ2-6; D not certain. CDR1 and CDR2 (germline): LNHDA, SQIVND (reference sequence). Trimming shortened V by 5 bases and J by 0 bases, and 5 bases separated the two germline ends. The CDR3 is 14 amino acids. The CDR3 here is CASSGSSGANVLTF. CDR3 sequence (DNA): TGTGCCAGTAGTGGCTCCTCTGGGGCCAACGTCCTGACTTTC.

This clone was recorded only once. The V gene is TRBV4-3, the J gene TRBJ2-1; TRBD2 aligns across 9 bases. The CDR3 runs to 15 residues. The V segment lost 0 bases and the J segment 7 bases; nucleotides outside the gene matches: 4. The germline V gene encodes CDR1 LGHNA and CDR2 YSLEER. The CDR3 bases are TGCGCCAGCAGCCAAGAAAGCGGGGGGTCGAATGAGCAGTTCTTC. As protein: CASSQESGGSNEQFF.

This clone was seen at least ten times. This chain joins TRBV27 and TRBJ1-4; a possible D gene is TRBD1 (6 bases). CDR3 length: 14 amino acids. V lost 3 bases and J 10 bases, leaving 15 bases between the germline ends. Germline V gene sequence: CDR1 MNHEY, CDR2 SMNVEV (reference sequence). The CDR3 region has the DNA TGTGCCAGCAGTTTGGGGAGGGGGGATGTAAAACTGTTTTTT. Its protein product is CASSLGRGDVKLFF.

The rearrangement links TRBV5-1 to TRBJ2-7, with a possible D match to TRBD1 (5 bases). The CDR3 has 15 residues. The germline V gene has CDR1 SGHRS and CDR2 YFSETQ. Trimming removed 4 bases from V and 3 bases from J, with 17 bases in between. The CDR3 here is CASSPPPGIGYEQYF. The DNA of the CDR3 is TGCGCCAGCAGCCCCCCCCCAGGGATCGGCTACGAGCAGTACTTC.

V and J are TRBV7-6 and TRBJ2-7, with TRBD1 matching 11 bases. CDR1 and CDR2 (germline): SGHVS, FNYEAQ. The CDR3 runs 16 residues. J gave up 4 bases and V 0 bases, and 5 bases lay outside the gene matches. This CDR3 is CASSLARTGGEYEQYF. In DNA form, the CDR3 reads TGTGCCAGCAGCTTAGCTCGGACAGGGGGCGAATACGAGCAGTACTTC.

The V gene is TRBV5-4, the J gene TRBJ2-5; 11 bases match TRBD2. Germline V gene sequence: CDR1 SGHNT, CDR2 YYREEE (reference sequence). V shed 1 base, J shed 3 bases, and the junction held 2 bases outside the gene matches. The CDR3 runs to 15 residues. The CDR3 here is CASSLLAGGKETQYF. The CDR3 DNA follows: TGTGCCAGCAGCTTGCTAGCGGGGGGAAAAGAGACCCAGTACTTC. The variable domain in full, completed from reference TRBV5-4 and TRBJ2-5, reads ETGVTQSPTHLIKTRGQQVTLRCSSQSGHNTVSWYQQALGQGPQFIFQYYREEENGRGNFPPRFSGLQFPNYSSELNVNALELDDSALYLCASSLLAGGKETQYFGPGTRLLVL.

The rearrangement joins TRBV2 to TRBJ2-5; a weak D match, TRBD1 (6 bases). CDR3 length: 13 amino acids. Germline V gene sequence: CDR1 SNHLY, CDR2 FYNNEI. Trimming took off 3 bases at V and 3 bases at J, with 8 bases between the two ends. CDR3 in DNA: TGTGCCAGCAGTGAGTACAGGGAAGAGACCCAGTACTTC. Its translation is CASSEYREETQYF.

V usage is TRBV7-9 and J usage is TRBJ2-5; 9 positions match TRBD2. V lost 5 bases to trimming and J lost 7 bases; unmatched junction nucleotides: 11. The CDR3 runs to 15 residues. Germline V gene lookup returns CDR1 SEHNR and CDR2 FQNEAQ (reference sequence). The CDR3 nucleotides read TGTGCCAGCAGCGTATTAGCGGGGGACCCAGGGACCCAGTACTTC. Encoded protein: CASSVLAGDPGTQYF.

This clone was counted only a few times. This rearrangement joins TRBV5-1 to TRBJ1-2, with D possibly being TRBD1 (6 bases). Germline assignment: CDR1 SGHRS and CDR2 YFSETQ. The CDR3 totals 16 residues. Trimming stripped 7 bases from V and 4 bases from J, with 23 bases between. The CDR3 protein is CASAEGAQGRGYGYTF. CDR3 sequence (DNA): TGCGCCAGCGCCGAGGGTGCACAGGGTCGCGGCTATGGCTACACCTTC.

This rearrangement joins TRBV9 to TRBJ2-7, with 8 bases lining up with TRBD2. Germline CDR1 is SGDLS and CDR2 is YYNGEE. Losses at the gene ends were 4 bases for V and 3 bases for J; bases not matched to a gene: 6. The CDR3 has 14 amino acids. This CDR3 is CASSLKSGGYEQYF. The CDR3 nucleotides are TGTGCCAGCAGCTTAAAAAGCGGGGGCTACGAGCAGTACTTC. The variable domain in full, completed from reference TRBV9 and TRBJ2-7, reads DSGVTQTPKHLITATGQRVTLRCSPRSGDLSVYWYQQSLDQGLQFLIQYYNGEERAKGNILERFSAQQFPDLHSELNLSSLELGDSALYFCASSLKSGGYEQYFGPGTRLTVT.

This sequence joins TRBV5-1 and TRBJ2-2; D perhaps matches TRBD1 (6 bases). The CDR3 covers 15 residues. CDR1 and CDR2 (germline): SGHRS, YFSETQ. Trimming cost V 8 bases and J 1 base, with 15 bases left between them. The chain's CDR3 is CASTGQTGNTGELFF. As DNA, the CDR3 is TGCGCCAGTACAGGCCAGACAGGGAACACCGGGGAGCTGTTTTTT.

V is TRBV14 and J is TRBJ2-5; the match to TRBD1 covers 8 bases. The CDR3 covers 14 residues. The trim removed 1 base at V and 7 bases at J, leaving 5 bases unmatched. CDR1 and CDR2 (germline): SGHDN, FVKESK. The chain's CDR3 is CASSQGIGTGTQYF. In nucleotides, the CDR3 is TGTGCCAGCAGCCAAGGAATTGGGACAGGGACCCAGTACTTC. The variable domain in full, with the rest retrieved from reference TRBV14 and TRBJ2-5, is EAGVTQFPSHSVIEKGQTVTLRCDPISGHDNLYWYRRVMGKEIKFLLHFVKESKQDESGMPNNRFLAERTGGTYSTLKVQPAELEDSGVYFCASSQGIGTGTQYFGPGTRLLVL.

The chain carries TRBV25-1 and TRBJ2-6, with D possibly matching TRBD2 (5 bases). The V and J ends lost 8 bases and 8 bases respectively, with 16 bases between them. The CDR3 extends over 14 amino acids. The germline V gene has CDR1 MGHDK and CDR2 SYGVNS. The CDR3 loop reads CASSQRLGTNVLTF. The CDR3 DNA follows: TGTGCCAGCTCGCAGCGTCTCGGGACCAACGTCCTGACTTTC.

V gene TRBV4-2 combines with J gene TRBJ2-5, with D possibly matching TRBD1 (6 bases). V was pared by 2 bases and J by 5 bases, with 9 bases between. Germline CDR1 and CDR2: LGHNA and YNFKEQ. The CDR3 consists of 13 residues. The chain's CDR3 is CASSQLGGETQYF. In nucleotides, the CDR3 is TGTGCCAGCAGCCAACTAGGGGGTGAGACCCAGTACTTC.

The sample holds one count of this clone. The chain combines TRBV6-6 with TRBJ1-1; no firm D call. Germline CDR1 MNHNY, CDR2 SVGAGI (reference sequence). The CDR3 has 15 amino acids. The V and J ends lost 7 bases and 0 bases respectively, with 15 bases between them. CDR3 in amino acids: CASTPPRPLNTEAFF. In nucleotides, the CDR3 is TGTGCCAGCACTCCCCCCAGGCCACTGAACACTGAAGCTTTCTTT.

The J gene is TRBJ1-6, the V gene TRBV5-4, with 9 bases aligning to TRBD1. J gave up 6 bases and V 0 bases, and 4 bases lay outside the gene matches. Per the germline V gene, CDR1 is SGHNT and CDR2 is YYREEE (reference sequence). The CDR3 sequence is 16 residues long. This chain's CDR3 is CASSLAAGQGNSPLHF. CDR3 DNA: TGTGCCAGCAGCTTGGCCGCGGGACAGGGTAATTCACCCCTCCACTTT. The whole variable domain, remainder taken from reference TRBV5-4 and TRBJ1-6, is ETGVTQSPTHLIKTRGQQVTLRCSSQSGHNTVSWYQQALGQGPQFIFQYYREEENGRGNFPPRFSGLQFPNYSSELNVNALELDDSALYLCASSLAAGQGNSPLHFGNGTRLTVT.

This chain uses TRBV6-1 with TRBJ1-3; D gene unclear. Germline assignment: CDR1 MNHNS and CDR2 SASEGT. Trimming took 2 bases from V and 4 from J, leaving 12 bases between them. This CDR3 is 15 amino acids long. CDR3 residues: CASSEIAGSGNTIYF. The CDR3 nucleotides read TGTGCCAGCAGTGAAATAGCGGGGAGCGGAAACACCATATATTTT.

J is TRBJ2-5 and V is TRBV14; D possibly corresponds to TRBD2 (7 bases). Trimming pared 1 base from V and 3 bases from J, leaving 15 bases between. The CDR3 runs 16 residues. Germline loops: CDR1 SGHDN, CDR2 FVKESK. The CDR3 spells CASSQGIGGRKETQYF. CDR3 in DNA: TGTGCCAGCAGCCAAGGGATCGGGGGGCGGAAAGAGACCCAGTACTTC.

The chain uses TRBV5-3 and TRBJ1-5; D is perhaps TRBD1 (6 bases). TRBV5-3 falls under the ORF class, with uncertain function. Trimming cost V 10 bases and J 2 bases, with 25 bases left between them. The CDR3 contains 17 residues. The CDR3 protein is CAEMSLRGGRGNQPQHF. The CDR3 bases are TGTGCCGAAATGTCCCTGAGGGGGGGCAGGGGCAATCAGCCCCAGCATTTT.

The table lists this clone with a few counts. The chain carries TRBV10-3 and TRBJ1-2, with D perhaps TRBD1 (5 bases). The CDR3 consists of 17 residues. Germline CDR1 is ENHRY and CDR2 is SYGVKD. V was clipped by 0 bases and J by 6 bases, with 20 bases between them. Here the CDR3 DNA reads TGTGCCATCAGTGAGTCAAAGGGGCATAAGAACTGGGATGGCTACACCTTC. Encoded protein: CAISESKGHKNWDGYTF.

V gene TRBV2 combines with J gene TRBJ2-7; 8 positions match TRBD1. The J segment lost 4 bases and the V segment lost 7 bases, leaving 6 bases of the junction unmatched. The germline V gene encodes CDR1 SNHLY and CDR2 FYNNEI. The CDR3 has 13 amino acids. CDR3 bases: TGTGCCAGCATGGGGCAGGGGGCTTACGAGCAGTACTTC. Translating gives CASMGQGAYEQYF.

This clone was detected only a few times. CDR3 amino acids: CASSFPGQGREQFF. CDR3 nucleotides: TGTGCCAGCAGCTTTCCGGGACAGGGTCGGGAGCAGTTCTTC. V is TRBV7-2 and J is TRBJ2-1; 9 positions agree with TRBD1. The germline V gene encodes CDR1 SGHTA and CDR2 FQGNSA. The CDR3 totals 14 residues. V shed 3 bases and J 10 bases; nucleotides not matched to a gene: 7.

V gene TRBV19 combines with J gene TRBJ2-1; 8 bases line up with TRBD1. Germline V gene data show CDR1 as LNHDA and CDR2 as SQIVND (reference sequence). There are 15 residues in the CDR3. Trimming cost V 5 bases and J 3 bases; bases outside gene matches: 6. In DNA form, the CDR3 reads TGTGCCAGTAGTTTGACAGGGGTAATCTACAATGAGCAGTTCTTC. Amino acid sequence: CASSLTGVIYNEQFF.